Listed below are T cell receptor beta chains from one sample, sequenced in a study of blood T cell repertoires in COVID-19. Only in-frame clones appear in the TCRdb table, and some are missing; sequencing was by immunoSEQ multiplex PCR. The table has 100,000 to 150,000 clones, about 85% seen once; the top ten hold around 3.3%. The sample consisted of peripheral blood. Receptors were obtained from a woman aged 80 or older with COVID-19, enrolled during active disease. Each CDR3 is given with its conserved first and last residue. A D gene is named only where the DNA matches it firmly. The listing skips clone size in some rows; elsewhere it reads once, few, many or a size class.

V	J	size	D	DNA	CDR3
TRBV2	TRBJ2-1	.	.	TGTGCCAGCAGTGAAATCCCTCTACGAGGGCAGTTCTTC	CASSEIPLRGQFF
TRBV6-2/TRBV6-3	TRBJ1-1	.	TRBD1	TGTGCCAGCAGTTACAGGGGGCATGGTGGGAACACTGAAGCTTTCTTT	CASSYRGHGGNTEAFF
TRBV7-2	TRBJ1-1	.	.	TGTGCCAGCAGCTTAGACAGGGTGAGGGAAGCTTTCTTT	CASSLDRVREAFF
TRBV7-9	TRBJ1-4	.	.	TGTGCCAGCAGCCGGGCGGGGGGATCTGCCTGGGAACTGTTTTTT	CASSRAGGSAWELFF
TRBV6-5	TRBJ1-3	once	.	TGTGCCAGCATTCCCACATACTCTGGAAACACCATATATTTT	CASIPTYSGNTIYF
TRBV4-1	TRBJ1-6	.	.	TGCGCCAGCAGCCTTGTGGGACGCCAAGGGGGTTGGAATTCACCCCTCCACTTT	CASSLVGRQGGWNSPLHF
TRBV11-3	TRBJ2-5	.	TRBD1	TGTGCCAGCAGCTCTGGGGGACAGGGTCAAGAGACCCAGTACTTC	CASSSGGQGQETQYF
TRBV9	TRBJ2-2	.	.	TGTGCCAGCAGTCAGCAGGGAGGCACCGGGGAGCTGTTTTTT	CASSQQGGTGELFF
TRBV5-5	TRBJ2-7	once	.	TGTGCCAGCAGCTCAACCACAGGGAACTCCTACGAGCAGTACTTC	CASSSTTGNSYEQYF
TRBV5-1	TRBJ1-3	.	TRBD1	TGCGCCAGCAGCTCTTGGACAGGGGTGGGAAACACCATATATTTT	CASSSWTGVGNTIYF
TRBV28	TRBJ2-2	.	TRBD1	TGTGCCAGCAGGGGGGACAGGGGCACCGGGGAGCTGTTTTTT	CASRGDRGTGELFF
TRBV28	TRBJ1-4	.	.	TGTGCCAGCAGTCTCCGGGGGGAGCGAACTAATGAAAAACTGTTTTTT	CASSLRGERTNEKLFF
TRBV7-2	TRBJ1-1	.	TRBD1	TGTGCCAGCGCGGGGGGGACAGCAAACACTGAAGCTTTCTTT	CASAGGTANTEAFF
TRBV6-6	TRBJ2-4	.	.	TGTGCCAGCGGGGGGAGAACGGGCGGGGCCAAAAACATTCAGTACTTC	CASGGRTGGAKNIQYF
TRBV19	TRBJ2-2	once	TRBD2	TGTGCCAGTAGTGTCCTAGCGGGAGCGGGCACCGGGGAGCTGTTTTTT	CASSVLAGAGTGELFF
TRBV19	TRBJ1-3	once	TRBD1	TGTGCCAGTAGTGAAGCCGGGACAGGTGGAAACACCATATATTTT	CASSEAGTGGNTIYF
TRBV5-1	TRBJ2-7	once	.	TGCGCCAGCAGTCCTCAGACTACCTCCTACGAGCAGTACTTC	CASSPQTTSYEQYF
TRBV15	TRBJ2-7	.	.	TGTGCCACCAGCAGAGATCTGGGCGGGACCCCCTACGAGCAGTACTTC	CATSRDLGGTPYEQYF
TRBV24-1	TRBJ1-2	many	.	TGTGCCACCAGTGATAACGGCTATGGCTACACCTTC	CATSDNGYGYTF
TRBV5-4	TRBJ2-7	once	TRBD2	TGTGCCAGCAGCTCCGCGACTAGCGGGAGTATCAACGAGCAGTACTTC	CASSSATSGSINEQYF
TRBV2	TRBJ2-5	.	.	TGTGCCAGCAGTGACCCTCCCCAAGAGACCCAGTACTTC	CASSDPPQETQYF
TRBV10-1	TRBJ1-2	.	.	TGCGCCGGGGGCTACGGCTACACCTTC	CAGGYGYTF
TRBV7-3	TRBJ2-2	.	.	TGTGCCAGCAGCCCGGGACATCCTGCCTCCGGGGAGCTGTTTTTT	CASSPGHPASGELFF
TRBV20-1	TRBJ2-7	.	.	TGCAGTGCTACCAGCAGCGACGAGCAGTACTTC	CSATSSDEQYF
TRBV27	TRBJ2-2	.	.	TGTGCCAGCCGGGAAGCTAACACCGGGGAGCTGTTTTTT	CASREANTGELFF
TRBV4-1	TRBJ2-5	.	.	TGCGCCAGCAGCCAAGAGGTCGGGACCCAGTACTTC	CASSQEVGTQYF
TRBV7-8	TRBJ1-3	.	TRBD1	TGTGCCAGCAGCTTAGCGGGACAGGGCGGAAACACCATATATTTT	CASSLAGQGGNTIYF
TRBV6-2/TRBV6-3	TRBJ2-7	.	.	TGTGCCAGCAGTTATAATATCCCCAGGGTTGACGAGCAGTACTTC	CASSYNIPRVDEQYF
TRBV4-2	TRBJ2-4	.	TRBD2	TGTGCCAGCAGCCAAGATCTCGGGGGAGGGTCCAAAAACATTCAGTACTTC	CASSQDLGGGSKNIQYF
TRBV27	TRBJ2-2	.	.	TGTGCCAGCACCCCTTTTAGGGGGACCGGGGAGCTGTTTTTT	CASTPFRGTGELFF
TRBV4-3	TRBJ1-4	.	.	TGCGCCAGCAGCCAAGATACCGGGTTTGGAAAACTGTTTTTT	CASSQDTGFGKLFF
TRBV7-2	TRBJ2-3	.	TRBD2	TGTGCCAGCAGCTCAGCAGGCGGGAGAGACACAGATACGCAGTATTTT	CASSSAGGRDTDTQYF
TRBV2	TRBJ2-3	.	TRBD2	TGTGCCAGCAGACCACGGACTAGTCGGGATACGCAGTATTTT	CASRPRTSRDTQYF
TRBV14	TRBJ1-2	.	.	TGTGCCAGCAGCCAAGATAATGTTCCCTCGCGAGGCTACACCTTC	CASSQDNVPSRGYTF
TRBV15	TRBJ2-5	.	TRBD1	TGTGCCACCAGCAGAGGGACAGGGGGCGGGGAGACCCAGTACTTC	CATSRGTGGGETQYF
TRBV27	TRBJ1-2	few	.	TGTGCCAGCAGCCGCCTCGGGGGGAACTATGGCTACACCTTC	CASSRLGGNYGYTF
TRBV5-1	TRBJ1-5	.	.	TGCGCCAGCAGCTTGGGAGACAATCAGCCCCAGCATTTT	CASSLGDNQPQHF
TRBV2	TRBJ2-2	.	TRBD1	TGTGCCAGCGAAAATAACAGGGGAACCGGGGAGCTGTTTTTT	CASENNRGTGELFF
TRBV11-2	TRBJ2-3	.	TRBD1	TGTGCCAGCAGCTCAAGCCGGGACAGGGTCACAGATACGCAGTATTTT	CASSSSRDRVTDTQYF
TRBV28	TRBJ2-1	.	TRBD2	TGTGCCAGCAGTTTGGGCCTAGCGGGAGGGAATGAGCAGTTCTTC	CASSLGLAGGNEQFF
TRBV6-5	TRBJ2-7	.	TRBD1	TGTGCCAGCAGACCGGGACAGGAATTTGGCGAGCAGTACTTC	CASRPGQEFGEQYF
TRBV7-2	TRBJ1-4	.	.	TGTGCCAGCAGCTTAGGTCCAGGGATTAATGAAAAACTGTTTTTT	CASSLGPGINEKLFF
TRBV5-6	TRBJ2-7	.	TRBD2	TGTGCCAGCGCCGGGGGGAAGGTGGATAGTGGCTACGAGCAGTACTTC	CASAGGKVDSGYEQYF
TRBV7-2	TRBJ1-6	.	.	TGTGCCAGCAGCTTAATGGCAGGGGATTCACCCCTCCACTTT	CASSLMAGDSPLHF
TRBV6-2/TRBV6-3	TRBJ2-1	.	.	TGTGCCAGCAGTTACGAGGGGGGGGGCTCCTACAATGAGCAGTTCTTC	CASSYEGGGSYNEQFF
TRBV28	TRBJ1-2	.	.	TGTGCCAGCAGCTATGACAGGAGCTATGGCTACACCTTC	CASSYDRSYGYTF